A selection of T cell receptor beta chains follows, all from one sample in a study of a mutant IDH1 vaccine in newly diagnosed glioma. These receptors have no known antigen. The assay was immunoSEQ multiplex PCR, and TCRdb's table has in-frame clones only and misses some. This table has about 41,000 clones, roughly nine tenths appearing once. Sequencing was performed on PBMCs, taken from a glioma patient whose treatment included an IDH1 peptide vaccine. These TCRs come from a man aged 40-55 years with glioma. The CDR3 runs from the conserved cysteine through the conserved F or W. Fields, in order: D gene, clone size, V gene, J gene, CDR3 protein, CDR3 DNA. D genes are given only for firm matches. The size field is filled for only some rows; it gives once, few, many or a size class.

d_call: .; clone_size: .; v_call: TRBV5-1; j_call: TRBJ1-2; cdr3_aa: CASSRGTLDYGYTF; cdr3_nt: TGCGCCAGCAGCCGGGGGACGCTGGACTATGGCTACACCTTC
d_call: .; clone_size: .; v_call: TRBV25-1; j_call: TRBJ1-2; cdr3_aa: CATLWGGVGYTF; cdr3_nt: TGTGCCACACTATGGGGAGGTGTTGGCTACACCTTC
d_call: .; clone_size: .; v_call: TRBV5-1; j_call: TRBJ2-2; cdr3_aa: CASSQGKSTVRTGELFF; cdr3_nt: TGCGCCAGCAGCCAAGGGAAATCGACAGTGAGGACCGGGGAGCTGTTTTTT
d_call: TRBD2; clone_size: .; v_call: TRBV5-1; j_call: TRBJ2-2; cdr3_aa: CASRTSGGAETGELFF; cdr3_nt: TGCGCCAGCAGGACTAGCGGGGGGGCCGAAACCGGGGAGCTGTTTTTT
d_call: .; clone_size: once; v_call: TRBV2; j_call: TRBJ2-7; cdr3_aa: CASSAEVTYEQYF; cdr3_nt: TGTGCCAGCAGTGCGGAAGTCACCTACGAGCAGTACTTC
d_call: .; clone_size: .; v_call: TRBV20-1; j_call: TRBJ1-1; cdr3_aa: CSARVPREAFF; cdr3_nt: TGCAGTGCTAGGGTGCCCCGCGAAGCTTTCTTT
d_call: .; clone_size: .; v_call: TRBV30; j_call: TRBJ1-2; cdr3_aa: CAWTTSQGIYTF; cdr3_nt: TGTGCCTGGACCACATCCCAGGGGATATACACCTTC
d_call: TRBD1; clone_size: .; v_call: TRBV7-2; j_call: TRBJ2-7; cdr3_aa: CASRSRQGSYEQYF; cdr3_nt: TGTGCCAGCAGGTCAAGACAGGGTTCCTACGAGCAGTACTTC
d_call: .; clone_size: .; v_call: TRBV5-4; j_call: TRBJ1-2; cdr3_aa: CASSLEVGINGYTF; cdr3_nt: TGTGCCAGCAGCTTGGAAGTGGGGATTAATGGCTACACCTTC
d_call: .; clone_size: .; v_call: TRBV19; j_call: TRBJ1-5; cdr3_aa: CASSIPRRNSNQPQHF; cdr3_nt: TGTGCCAGTAGTATCCCTCGGCGGAATAGCAATCAGCCCCAGCATTTT
d_call: .; clone_size: .; v_call: TRBV29-1; j_call: TRBJ2-1; cdr3_aa: CSFRSGNEQFF; cdr3_nt: TGCAGTTTCCGTAGCGGAAATGAGCAGTTCTTC
d_call: .; clone_size: .; v_call: TRBV5-7; j_call: TRBJ2-3; cdr3_aa: CASSPRDTQYF; cdr3_nt: TGTGCCAGCAGCCCCCGAGATACGCAGTATTTT
d_call: .; clone_size: .; v_call: TRBV7-2; j_call: TRBJ1-1; cdr3_aa: CASSLDGSEGTEAFF; cdr3_nt: TGTGCCAGCAGCTTAGACGGCTCAGAGGGGACTGAAGCTTTCTTT
d_call: .; clone_size: once; v_call: TRBV11-3; j_call: TRBJ2-5; cdr3_aa: CASSSRTGEETQYF; cdr3_nt: TGTGCCAGCAGCTCGCGGACTGGGGAGGAGACCCAGTACTTC
d_call: .; clone_size: .; v_call: TRBV29-1; j_call: TRBJ2-7; cdr3_aa: CSVDTEYEQYF; cdr3_nt: TGCAGCGTTGATACAGAATACGAGCAGTACTTC
d_call: .; clone_size: .; v_call: TRBV18; j_call: TRBJ1-5; cdr3_aa: CASSHICEGPASHSNQPQHF; cdr3_nt: TGTGCCAGCTCACACATATGTGAGGGGCCCGCTTCCCATAGCAATCAGCCCCAGCATTTT
d_call: .; clone_size: .; v_call: TRBV18; j_call: TRBJ1-1; cdr3_aa: CASSPQWNTAEAFF; cdr3_nt: TGTGCCAGCTCACCACAATGGAATACAGCTGAAGCTTTCTTT
d_call: .; clone_size: .; v_call: TRBV14; j_call: TRBJ1-3; cdr3_aa: CASSQGRAYSGNTIYF; cdr3_nt: TGTGCCAGCAGCCAAGGACGGGCCTACTCTGGAAACACCATATATTTT
d_call: .; clone_size: .; v_call: TRBV29-1; j_call: TRBJ2-2; cdr3_aa: CSVSPLEYTGELFF; cdr3_nt: TGCAGCGTTTCCCCCCTCGAATACACCGGGGAGCTGTTTTTT
d_call: .; clone_size: .; v_call: TRBV18; j_call: TRBJ2-5; cdr3_aa: CASHRGAGQETQYF; cdr3_nt: TGTGCCAGCCACCGGGGGGCAGGGCAAGAGACCCAGTACTTC
d_call: .; clone_size: .; v_call: TRBV9; j_call: TRBJ1-2; cdr3_aa: CASSGRGWPWGYTF; cdr3_nt: TGTGCCAGCAGCGGAAGGGGATGGCCGTGGGGCTACACTTTC
d_call: TRBD1; clone_size: .; v_call: TRBV19; j_call: TRBJ1-4; cdr3_aa: CASSTTGGGRNEKLFF; cdr3_nt: TGTGCCAGTAGTACTACAGGGGGCGGTCGGAATGAAAAACTGTTTTTT
d_call: .; clone_size: .; v_call: TRBV4-1; j_call: TRBJ1-4; cdr3_aa: CASSPGPSGALNEKLFF; cdr3_nt: TGCGCCAGCAGTCCGGGACCCAGCGGCGCCCTTAATGAAAAACTGTTTTTT
d_call: .; clone_size: .; v_call: TRBV4-2; j_call: TRBJ1-4; cdr3_aa: CASSQGVGGGNEKLFF; cdr3_nt: TGTGCCAGCAGCCAAGGTGTCGGCGGAGGTAATGAAAAACTGTTTTTT
d_call: .; clone_size: once; v_call: TRBV7-9; j_call: TRBJ2-2; cdr3_aa: CASSPGDFTGELFF; cdr3_nt: TGTGCCAGCAGCCCTGGCGACTTCACCGGGGAGCTGTTTTTT
d_call: .; clone_size: .; v_call: TRBV5-1; j_call: TRBJ1-1; cdr3_aa: CASSRSRSTPEAFF; cdr3_nt: TGCGCCAGCAGCCGGTCTAGGAGTACTCCTGAAGCTTTCTTT
d_call: .; clone_size: .; v_call: TRBV6-6; j_call: TRBJ1-1; cdr3_aa: CASRPTATNTEAFF; cdr3_nt: TGTGCCAGCAGACCGACAGCCACGAACACTGAAGCTTTCTTT
d_call: .; clone_size: .; v_call: TRBV29-1; j_call: TRBJ2-1; cdr3_aa: CSVGFGISSYNEQFF; cdr3_nt: TGCAGCGTTGGGTTCGGGATCAGCTCCTACAATGAGCAGTTCTTC
d_call: TRBD1; clone_size: once; v_call: TRBV11-2; j_call: TRBJ1-5; cdr3_aa: CASSHTGANQPQHF; cdr3_nt: TGTGCCAGCAGCCATACAGGGGCCAATCAGCCCCAGCATTTT
d_call: .; clone_size: .; v_call: TRBV5-5; j_call: TRBJ1-2; cdr3_aa: CASSLRQAYGYTF; cdr3_nt: TGTGCCAGCAGCTTGAGACAGGCCTATGGCTACACCTTC
d_call: .; clone_size: .; v_call: TRBV16; j_call: TRBJ1-1; cdr3_aa: CASSLRSGDAGEAFF; cdr3_nt: TGTGCCAGCAGCCTCCGGTCAGGGGACGCCGGTGAAGCTTTCTTT
d_call: .; clone_size: .; v_call: TRBV30; j_call: TRBJ1-1; cdr3_aa: CAWRLRQNTEAFF; cdr3_nt: TGTGCCTGGAGGCTACGACAGAACACTGAAGCTTTCTTT
d_call: .; clone_size: .; v_call: TRBV30; j_call: TRBJ1-1; cdr3_aa: CAWEDGNTEAFF; cdr3_nt: TGTGCCTGGGAGGACGGTAACACTGAAGCTTTCTTT
d_call: .; clone_size: .; v_call: TRBV6-5; j_call: TRBJ1-1; cdr3_aa: CASSYIGGGRTEAFF; cdr3_nt: TGTGCCAGCAGTTACATTGGGGGGGGGAGGACTGAAGCTTTCTTT
d_call: .; clone_size: .; v_call: TRBV11-1; j_call: TRBJ2-2; cdr3_aa: CASSPDPGSGELFF; cdr3_nt: TGTGCCAGCAGCCCCGATCCAGGGTCCGGGGAGCTGTTTTTT
d_call: .; clone_size: .; v_call: TRBV11-2; j_call: TRBJ1-3; cdr3_aa: CASSSIQGSGNTIYF; cdr3_nt: TGTGCCAGCAGCTCGATACAGGGATCTGGAAACACCATATATTTT
d_call: .; clone_size: .; v_call: TRBV4-2; j_call: TRBJ1-5; cdr3_aa: CASSQDTVNQPQHF; cdr3_nt: TGTGCCAGCAGCCAAGATACGGTCAATCAGCCCCAGCATTTT
d_call: TRBD2; clone_size: .; v_call: TRBV6-1; j_call: TRBJ2-3; cdr3_aa: CASSKLAGGEDTQYF; cdr3_nt: TGTGCCAGCAGTAAACTAGCGGGGGGGGAAGATACGCAGTATTTT
d_call: TRBD1; clone_size: .; v_call: TRBV2; j_call: TRBJ2-1; cdr3_aa: CASSQWARGQGTYNEQFF; cdr3_nt: TGTGCCAGCAGCCAATGGGCCCGAGGACAGGGCACCTACAATGAGCAGTTCTTC
d_call: .; clone_size: .; v_call: TRBV10-2; j_call: TRBJ2-5; cdr3_aa: CASSEFALRPETQYF; cdr3_nt: TGCGCCAGCAGTGAGTTCGCGCTCCGACCAGAGACCCAGTACTTC
d_call: .; clone_size: .; v_call: TRBV29-1; j_call: TRBJ1-2; cdr3_aa: CSVEWSYGYTF; cdr3_nt: TGCAGCGTTGAATGGAGCTATGGCTACACCTTC